This T cell receptor (beta chain) is drawn from a study of blood T cell repertoires in COVID-19. Study-wide background: Samples representing acute and convalescent COVID-19 were sourced from the United States, Italy and Spain. The analysed material was cDNA or gDNA that came from T cells, B-cell-depleted T cells, or PBMCs.

Authors' methods: Estimated nucleated cell counts came from reference gene primer amplification. Assay: immunoSEQ multiplex PCR; the TCRdb copy retains only in-frame clones and omits some. D and trimming come from the DNA, and the V and J calls and clone size come from that table. The data show about 400,000 clones, 89% seen once. The CDR3 has 15 amino acids. The V segment lost 5 bases and the J segment 0 bases; nucleotides outside the gene matches: 3. CDR1 and CDR2 from the germline V gene are SGHTA and FQGNSA. V and J are TRBV7-2 and TRBJ2-3, with TRBD2 matching 9 bases. The clonotype originates from a man between 35 and 55 years old with acute or convalescent COVID-19. Sequenced material: peripheral blood. The CDR3 DNA is TGTGCCAGCAGCATAACTAGCGGGAGCACAGATACGCAGTATTTT. This sequence encodes CASSITSGSTDTQYF.